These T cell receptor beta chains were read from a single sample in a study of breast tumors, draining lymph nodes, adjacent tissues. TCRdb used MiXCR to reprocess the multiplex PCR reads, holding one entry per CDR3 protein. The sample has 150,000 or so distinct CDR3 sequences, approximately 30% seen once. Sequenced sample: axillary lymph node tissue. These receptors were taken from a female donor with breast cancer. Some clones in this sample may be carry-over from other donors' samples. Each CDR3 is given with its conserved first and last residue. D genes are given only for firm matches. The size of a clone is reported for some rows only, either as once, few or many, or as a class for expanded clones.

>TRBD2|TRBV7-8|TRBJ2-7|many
TGTGCCAGCAGCTCGCGGGTGGTAACTAGCGGGGGGGCTCGGGAGCAGTACTTC
CASSSRVVTSGGAREQYF
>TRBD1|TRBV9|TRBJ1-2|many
TGTGCCAGCAGCGATGGACAGGGCTACTATGGCTACACCTTC
CASSDGQGYYGYTF
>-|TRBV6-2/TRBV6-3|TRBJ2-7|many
TGTGCCAGCATACGGGACAACCAGGCCTACGAGCAGTACTTC
CASIRDNQAYEQYF
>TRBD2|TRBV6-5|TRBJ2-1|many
TGTGCCAGCAGTTTTGAAAGTAGCGGGGGAGTCTACAATGAGCAGTTCTTC
CASSFESSGGVYNEQFF
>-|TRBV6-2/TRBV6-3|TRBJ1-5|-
TGTGCCAGCAGTCACACGGGGGCCCATAGCAATCAGCCCCAGCATTTT
CASSHTGAHSNQPQHF
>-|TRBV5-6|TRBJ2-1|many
TGTGCCAGCAGTTTAAAGAGACGCCCGCACGATGAGCAGTTCTTC
CASSLKRRPHDEQFF
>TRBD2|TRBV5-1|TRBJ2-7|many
TGCGCCAGCAGCCTGGGACTAGCGGGCCTCTACGAGCAGTACTTC
CASSLGLAGLYEQYF
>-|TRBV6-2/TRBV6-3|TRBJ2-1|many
TGTGCCAGCAAAACAGCGGTTGTCTCCTACAATGAGCAGTTCTTC
CASKTAVVSYNEQFF
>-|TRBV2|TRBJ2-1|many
TGTGCCAGCAGATCTGGGAGTAGCTCCTACAATGAGCAGTTCTTC
CASRSGSSSYNEQFF
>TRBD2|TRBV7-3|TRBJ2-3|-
TGTGCTAGCAGCTCTAGCGGAGTCAAAGAGACCCAGTATTTT
CASSSSGVKETQYF